This paragraph covers one TCR beta chain sequence. Its target is unknown. The entry originates in a study of CD8 T cells in Susac syndrome. Sequencing of TCR beta, carried out with a high-throughput approach, was applied to CD8+ and CD4+ T cells from the blood. While serving as controls, healthy donors were matched for age and sex. TEMRA cells were FACS-enriched and CD8+ and CD4+ T cells negatively isolated. RNA was extracted with the RNeasy kit, and a quantity of 0.5 to 1 ug was reverse transcribed using random hexamers. TCRdb re-derived calls from the immunoSEQ multiplex PCR reads in MiXCR, one entry per CDR3 protein. The sample lists 110,000 or so distinct CDR3 sequences; around 95% were seen once. Study observations and caveats: Only a relatively small number of individuals were included in the TCR sequencing and HLA analysis.

The V end lost 11 bases, the J end lost 5 bases, and 6 bases lay between the germline ends. The germline V gene has CDR1 MDHEN and CDR2 SYDVKM. The CDR3 sequence is 9 residues long. The genes are TRBV28 and TRBJ2-5, with D unresolved. This TCR came from a human donor in good health. The specimen was CD4+ T cells from PBMCs. This CDR3 is CAVGETQYF. The CDR3 DNA reads as TGTGCCGTAGGGGAGACCCAGTACTTC.